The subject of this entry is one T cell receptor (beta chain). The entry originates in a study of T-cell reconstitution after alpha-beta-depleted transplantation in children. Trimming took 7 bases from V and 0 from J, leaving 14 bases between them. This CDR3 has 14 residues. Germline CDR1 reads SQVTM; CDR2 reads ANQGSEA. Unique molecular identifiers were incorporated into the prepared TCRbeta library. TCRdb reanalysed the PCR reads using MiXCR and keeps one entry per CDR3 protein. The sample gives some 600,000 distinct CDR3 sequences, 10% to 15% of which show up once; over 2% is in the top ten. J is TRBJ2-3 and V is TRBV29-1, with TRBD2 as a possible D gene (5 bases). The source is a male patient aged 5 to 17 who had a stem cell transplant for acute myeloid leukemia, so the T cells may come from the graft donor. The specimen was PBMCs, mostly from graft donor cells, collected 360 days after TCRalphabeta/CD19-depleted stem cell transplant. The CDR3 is CSAQIARSTDTQYF. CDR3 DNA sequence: TGCAGCGCTCAAATAGCGAGAAGCACAGATACGCAGTATTTT.